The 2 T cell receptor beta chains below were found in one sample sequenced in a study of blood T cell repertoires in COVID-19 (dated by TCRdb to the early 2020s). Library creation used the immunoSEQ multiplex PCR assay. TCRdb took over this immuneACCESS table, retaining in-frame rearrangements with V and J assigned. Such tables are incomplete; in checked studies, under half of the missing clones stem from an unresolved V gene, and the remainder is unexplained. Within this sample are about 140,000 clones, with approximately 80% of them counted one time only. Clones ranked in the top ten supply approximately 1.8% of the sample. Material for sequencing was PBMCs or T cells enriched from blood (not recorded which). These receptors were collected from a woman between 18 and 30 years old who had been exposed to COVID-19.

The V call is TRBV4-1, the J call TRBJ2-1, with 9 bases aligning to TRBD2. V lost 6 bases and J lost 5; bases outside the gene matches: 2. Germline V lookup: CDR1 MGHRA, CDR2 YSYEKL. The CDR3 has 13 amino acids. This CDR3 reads CASRASGDNEQFF. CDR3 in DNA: TGCGCCAGCAGGGCTAGCGGGGACAATGAGCAGTTCTTC.

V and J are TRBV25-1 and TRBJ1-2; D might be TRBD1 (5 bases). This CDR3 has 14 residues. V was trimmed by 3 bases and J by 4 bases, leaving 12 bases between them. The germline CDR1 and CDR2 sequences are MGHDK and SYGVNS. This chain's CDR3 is CASSDRDYPYGYTF. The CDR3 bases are TGTGCCAGCAGTGACCGGGACTACCCCTATGGCTACACCTTC.